The clone carrying this TCR beta chain occurred many times. What it binds is unknown. MiXCR, run by TCRdb on the 5' RACE reads, gives a single entry per CDR3 protein. This table holds more than 300,000 distinct CDR3 sequences, 11% found once. The CDR3 contains 15 residues. Per the germline V gene, CDR1 is MDHEN and CDR2 is SYDVKM. V lost 1 base to trimming and J lost 7 bases, with 14 bases between them. The data originate from a study of CD8 T cells in ankylosing spondylitis. Study outcomes and limitations: A CD8+ phenotype characterized the disease-linked clones, which were relatively rare in peripheral blood.

The sequenced sample consisted of blood, either unsorted or a sorted T cell fraction (not recorded which). This rearrangement joins TRBV28 to TRBJ2-1; D is unresolved. The receptor was isolated from a female donor with ankylosing spondylitis or in good health (not recorded which). The CDR3: CASSLFPVSYNEQFF. The CDR3 coding sequence is TGTGCCAGCAGTTTATTCCCGGTTAGCTATAATGAGCAGTTCTTC. The whole variable domain, filled in from reference TRBV28 and TRBJ2-1, reads DVKVTQSSRYLVKRTGEKVFLECVQDMDHENMFWYRQDPGLGLRLIYFSYDVKMKEKGDIPEGYSVSREKKERFSLILESASTNQTSMYLCASSLFPVSYNEQFFGPGTRLTVL.